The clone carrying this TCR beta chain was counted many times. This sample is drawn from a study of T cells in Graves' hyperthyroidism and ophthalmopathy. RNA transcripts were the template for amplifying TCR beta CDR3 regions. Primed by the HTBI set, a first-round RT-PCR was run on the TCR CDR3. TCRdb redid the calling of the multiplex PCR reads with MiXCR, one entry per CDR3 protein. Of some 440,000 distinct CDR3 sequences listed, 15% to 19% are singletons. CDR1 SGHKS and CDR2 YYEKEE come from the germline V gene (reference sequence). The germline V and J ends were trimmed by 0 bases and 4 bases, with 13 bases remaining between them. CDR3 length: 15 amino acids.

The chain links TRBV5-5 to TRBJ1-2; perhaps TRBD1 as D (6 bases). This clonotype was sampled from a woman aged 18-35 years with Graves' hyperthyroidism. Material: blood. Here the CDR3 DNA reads TGTGCCAGCAGCTTGGATCAGGGGCCTAGCTATGGCTACACCTTC. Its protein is CASSLDQGPSYGYTF.